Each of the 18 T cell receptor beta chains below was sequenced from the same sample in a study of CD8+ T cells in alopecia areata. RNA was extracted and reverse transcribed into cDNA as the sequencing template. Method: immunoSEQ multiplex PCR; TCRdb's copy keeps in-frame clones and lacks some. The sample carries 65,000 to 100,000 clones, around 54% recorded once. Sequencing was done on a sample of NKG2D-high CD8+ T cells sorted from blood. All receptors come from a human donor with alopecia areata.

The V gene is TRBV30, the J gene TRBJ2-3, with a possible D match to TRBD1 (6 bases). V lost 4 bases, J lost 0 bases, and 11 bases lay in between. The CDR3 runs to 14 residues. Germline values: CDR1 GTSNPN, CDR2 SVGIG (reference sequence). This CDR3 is CAWTPGASTDTQYF. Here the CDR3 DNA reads TGTGCCTGGACTCCAGGGGCTAGCACAGATACGCAGTATTTT.

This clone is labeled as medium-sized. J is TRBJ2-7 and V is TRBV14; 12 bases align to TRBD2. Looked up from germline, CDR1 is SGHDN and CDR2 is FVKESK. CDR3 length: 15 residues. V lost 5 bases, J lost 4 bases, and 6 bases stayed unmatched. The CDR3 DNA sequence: TGTGCCAGCAGCTCCCGGACTAGCGGGATTTACGAGCAGTACTTC. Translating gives CASSSRTSGIYEQYF.

The CDR3 coding sequence is TGTGCCAGCAGTGAAGTCCGGGACAGTGCTGAAAAACTGTTTTTT. Protein sequence: CASSEVRDSAEKLFF. The rearrangement joins TRBV6-1 to TRBJ1-4; 7 bases line up with TRBD1. The J segment lost 7 bases and the V segment lost 1 base, leaving 6 bases of the junction unmatched. Germline CDR1 and CDR2: MNHNS and SASEGT. The CDR3 loop spans 15 amino acids.

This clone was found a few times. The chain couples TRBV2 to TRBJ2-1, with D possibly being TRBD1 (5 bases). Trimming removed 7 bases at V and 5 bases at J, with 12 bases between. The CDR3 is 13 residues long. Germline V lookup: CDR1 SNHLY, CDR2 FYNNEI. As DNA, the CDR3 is TGTGCCAGCACACACGACAGTAACAATGAGCAGTTCTTC. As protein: CASTHDSNNEQFF.

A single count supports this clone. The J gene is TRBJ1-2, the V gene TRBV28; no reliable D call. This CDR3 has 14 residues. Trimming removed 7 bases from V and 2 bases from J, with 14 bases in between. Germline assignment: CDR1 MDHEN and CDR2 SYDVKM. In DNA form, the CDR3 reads TGTGCCAGCAACCCCGCCGGTGGGAACTATGGCTACACCTTC. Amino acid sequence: CASNPAGGNYGYTF.

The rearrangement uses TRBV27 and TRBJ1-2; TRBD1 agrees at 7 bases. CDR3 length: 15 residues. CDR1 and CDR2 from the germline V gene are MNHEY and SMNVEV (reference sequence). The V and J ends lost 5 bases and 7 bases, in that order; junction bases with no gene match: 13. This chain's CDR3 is CASSRAGQWASGYTF. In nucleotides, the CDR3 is TGTGCCAGCAGTCGCGCGGGACAGTGGGCCAGTGGCTACACCTTC.

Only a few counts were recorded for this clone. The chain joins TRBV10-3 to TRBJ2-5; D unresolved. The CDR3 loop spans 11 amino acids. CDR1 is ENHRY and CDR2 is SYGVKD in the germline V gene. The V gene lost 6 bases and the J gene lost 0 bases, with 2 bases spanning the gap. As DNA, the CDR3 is TGTGCCATCAGGGACCAAGAGACCCAGTACTTC. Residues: CAIRDQETQYF.

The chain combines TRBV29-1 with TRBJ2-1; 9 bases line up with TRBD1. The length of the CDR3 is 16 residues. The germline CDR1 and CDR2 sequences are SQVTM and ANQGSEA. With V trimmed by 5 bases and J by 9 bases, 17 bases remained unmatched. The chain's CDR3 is CSVQGDRVGVRSEQFF. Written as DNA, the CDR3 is TGCAGCGTTCAGGGGGACAGGGTGGGAGTCAGGAGTGAGCAGTTCTTC.

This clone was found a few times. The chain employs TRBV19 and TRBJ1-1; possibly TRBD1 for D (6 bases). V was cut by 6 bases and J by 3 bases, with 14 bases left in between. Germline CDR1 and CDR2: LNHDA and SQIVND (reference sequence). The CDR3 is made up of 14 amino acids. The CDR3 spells CASRETGAYTEAFF. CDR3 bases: TGTGCCAGTAGAGAGACAGGTGCTTACACTGAAGCTTTCTTT.

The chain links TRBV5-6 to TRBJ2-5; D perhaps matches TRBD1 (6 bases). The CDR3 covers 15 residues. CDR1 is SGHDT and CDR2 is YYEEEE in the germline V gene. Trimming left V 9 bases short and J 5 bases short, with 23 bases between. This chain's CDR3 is CATRIRTAFEETQYF. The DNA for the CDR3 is TGTGCCACCAGAATCCGGACAGCCTTCGAGGAGACCCAGTACTTC.

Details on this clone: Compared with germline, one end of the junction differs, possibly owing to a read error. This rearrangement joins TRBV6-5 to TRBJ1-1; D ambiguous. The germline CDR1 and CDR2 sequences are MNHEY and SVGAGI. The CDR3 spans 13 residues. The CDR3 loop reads CAISESRSAEAFF. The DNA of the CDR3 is TGTGCCATCAGTGAGTCGAGATCAGCTGAAGCTTTCTTT.

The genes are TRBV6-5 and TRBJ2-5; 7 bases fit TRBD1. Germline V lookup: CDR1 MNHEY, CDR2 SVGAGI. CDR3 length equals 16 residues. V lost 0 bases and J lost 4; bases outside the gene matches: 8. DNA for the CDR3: TGTGCCAGCAGTTACTCAACAGGGGTTAAAGGAGAGACCCAGTACTTC. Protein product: CASSYSTGVKGETQYF.

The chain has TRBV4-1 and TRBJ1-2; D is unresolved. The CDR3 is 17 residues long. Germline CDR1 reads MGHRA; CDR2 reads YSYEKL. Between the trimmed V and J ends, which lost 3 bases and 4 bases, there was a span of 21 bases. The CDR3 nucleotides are TGCGCCAGCAGCCACCCAAAGCCCCCGGACGGACCCTATGGCTACACCTTC. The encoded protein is CASSHPKPPDGPYGYTF.

The CDR3 here is CAWSVASNEQFF. In DNA form, the CDR3 reads TGTGCCTGGAGTGTAGCATCCAATGAGCAGTTCTTC. The gene calls are TRBV30 and TRBJ2-1; no reliable D call. The CDR3 is 12 residues long. Germline V gene sequence: CDR1 GTSNPN, CDR2 SVGIG (reference sequence). V was cut by 0 bases and J by 6 bases, with 6 bases left in between. Supplemented by reference TRBV30 and TRBJ2-1, the full variable domain reads SQTIHQWPATLVQPVGSPLSLECTVEGTSNPNLYWYRQAAGRGLQLLFYSVGIGQISSEVPQNLSASRPQDRQFILSSKKLLLSDSGFYLCAWSVASNEQFFGPGTRLTVL.

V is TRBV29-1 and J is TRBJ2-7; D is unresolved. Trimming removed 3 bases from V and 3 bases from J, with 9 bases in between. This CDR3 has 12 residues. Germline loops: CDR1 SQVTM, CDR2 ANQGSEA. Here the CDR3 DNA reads TGCAGCGTTGAGGAGTCGGGCTACGAGCAGTACTTC. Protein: CSVEESGYEQYF.

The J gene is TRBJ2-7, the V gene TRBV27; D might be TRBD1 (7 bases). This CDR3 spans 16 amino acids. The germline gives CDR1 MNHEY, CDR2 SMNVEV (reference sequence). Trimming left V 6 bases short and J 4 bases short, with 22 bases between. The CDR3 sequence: CASSQGGLQGVYEQYF. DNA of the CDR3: TGTGCCAGCAGCCAGGGGGGCCTTCAAGGAGTGTACGAGCAGTACTTC.

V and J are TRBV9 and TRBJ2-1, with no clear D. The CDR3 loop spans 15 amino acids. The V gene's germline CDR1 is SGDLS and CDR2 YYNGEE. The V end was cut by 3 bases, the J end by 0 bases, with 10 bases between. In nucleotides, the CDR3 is TGTGCCAGCAGCGCCCCACAAAGCTCCTACAATGAGCAGTTCTTC. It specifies CASSAPQSSYNEQFF.

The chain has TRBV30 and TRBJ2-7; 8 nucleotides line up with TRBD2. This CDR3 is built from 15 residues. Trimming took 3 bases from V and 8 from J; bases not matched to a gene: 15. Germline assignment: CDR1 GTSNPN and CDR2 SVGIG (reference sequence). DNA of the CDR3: TGTGCCTGGAGCGCCCGACTAGCGCCGCTGCTACAGCAGTACTTC. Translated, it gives CAWSARLAPLLQQYF.